These 28 T cell receptor beta chains came from one sample sequenced in a study of shared clonotypes between healthy human individuals. Sequenced by immunoSEQ multiplex PCR; TCRdb stores in-frame clones only, minus some. The profile shows about 820,000 clones, almost 95% of them singletons. In the naive CD8 group, cells lacked CD45RO and were positively selected for CCR7, so terminally differentiated effector memory CD45RA+ cells were left out. The sequenced sample was naive CD8+ T cells sorted from blood. These receptors all stem from a man aged 25 to 40 in good health.

This clone was detected only once. The genes are TRBV27 and TRBJ2-5, with 8 nucleotides matching TRBD2. The J call may not be correct, given that the DNA end is closer to TRBJ2-7. CDR1 and CDR2 from the germline V gene are MNHEY and SMNVEV (reference sequence). This CDR3 comprises 14 residues. CDR3 DNA: TGTGCCAGCAGTGTGGGACTAGTGACTTACGAGCAGTACTTC. It specifies CASSVGLVTYEQYF.

The CDR3 region is CASSHRDGAYEQYF. Here the CDR3 DNA reads TGTGCCAGTAGTCACCGGGACGGGGCCTACGAGCAGTACTTC. V is TRBV19 and J is TRBJ2-7; D might be TRBD1 or TRBD2, each matching 5 bases. Per germline, CDR1 LNHDA and CDR2 SQIVND (reference sequence). This CDR3 is built from 14 residues. V was shortened by 5 bases and J by 2 bases, with 13 bases between the two germline ends.

The chain couples TRBV4-1 to TRBJ2-3; TRBD2 matches at 14 bases. The V and J ends lost 3 bases and 1 base, in that order; junction bases with no gene match: 9. There are 19 residues in the CDR3. CDR1 is MGHRA, CDR2 YSYEKL, per germline. CDR3 sequence reads: CASSQAGTSGSSGTDTQYF. The CDR3 DNA follows: TGCGCCAGCAGCCAGGCCGGGACTAGCGGGAGTAGTGGCACAGATACGCAGTATTTT.

The chain's CDR3 is CASSSRRGTNYNEQFF. CDR3 nucleotide sequence: TGCGCCAGCTCATCTCGGAGGGGGACTAACTACAATGAGCAGTTCTTC. V gene TRBV10-1 combines with J gene TRBJ2-1, with a possible D match to TRBD2 (7 bases). The CDR3 extends over 16 amino acids. Germline V gene lookup returns CDR1 WNHNN and CDR2 SYGVQD (reference sequence). V was pared by 8 bases and J by 3 bases, with 20 bases between.

V and J are TRBV6-6 and TRBJ2-5; 10 bases line up with TRBD2. CDR1 is MNHNY and CDR2 is SVGAGI in the germline V gene (reference sequence). The CDR3 runs to 14 residues. The trim removed 4 bases at V and 5 bases at J, leaving 4 bases unmatched. For the CDR3, the DNA is TGTGCCAGCAGTTCGGAACTAGCGGGGGAGACCCAGTACTTC. As protein: CASSSELAGETQYF.

This chain uses TRBV9 with TRBJ1-3; 7 nucleotides agree with TRBD1. CDR3 length: 19 amino acids. The trim removed 0 bases at V and 0 bases at J, leaving 12 bases unmatched. Germline V gene data show CDR1 as SGDLS and CDR2 as YYNGEE. CDR3 region: CASSVEMEVDRASGNTIYF. The CDR3 coding sequence is TGTGCCAGCAGCGTAGAGATGGAGGTCGACAGGGCCTCTGGAAACACCATATATTTT.

The CDR3: CASSGGSGNTIYF. CDR3 nucleotides: TGTGCCAGCAGTGGTGGCTCTGGAAACACCATATATTTT. The chain carries TRBV2 and TRBJ1-3; no firm D call. Germline-derived CDR1 and CDR2 are SNHLY and FYNNEI. This CDR3 region has 13 residues. The V end lost 4 bases, the J end lost 0 bases, and 4 bases lay between the germline ends.

J is TRBJ2-1 and V is TRBV4-3; 7 bases align to TRBD1. Trimming cost V 2 bases and J 0 bases; bases outside gene matches: 7. Looked up from germline, CDR1 is LGHNA and CDR2 is YSLEER. The CDR3 consists of 17 residues. The DNA of the CDR3 is TGCGCCAGCAGCCAACCCGGACAGGCAAGCTCCTACAATGAGCAGTTCTTC. Amino acids: CASSQPGQASSYNEQFF.

With regard to this clone: Other DNA variants within this sample encode the same CDR3. The rearrangement joins TRBV6-6 to TRBJ2-1; 9 nucleotides align to TRBD2. The CDR3 runs to 15 residues. With 3 bases clipped from V and 2 bases from J, the junction kept 2 bases outside the gene matches. Per germline, CDR1 MNHNY and CDR2 SVGAGI (reference sequence). The CDR3 region has the DNA TGTGCCAGCAGTTATCCTAGCGGGACCTACAATGAGCAGTTCTTC. Protein sequence: CASSYPSGTYNEQFF.

About this clone: The sample carries other DNA sequences with the same CDR3. This chain uses TRBV7-9 with TRBJ2-1, with D possibly matching TRBD1 (5 bases). This CDR3 contains 12 residues. The germline CDR1 and CDR2 sequences are SEHNR and FQNEAQ (reference sequence). V shed 4 bases and J shed 4 bases, with 5 bases lying between them. CDR3 coding DNA: TGTGCCAGCAGCTCAGGGTACAATGAGCAGTTCTTC. This translates into CASSSGYNEQFF.

This clone was found once. This chain uses TRBV6-5 with TRBJ2-7, with D possibly called TRBD1 or TRBD2 (5 bases each). Germline lookup yields CDR1 MNHEY and CDR2 SVGAGI. Trimming took 6 bases from V and 2 from J, leaving 14 bases between them. This CDR3 has 14 residues. CDR3 amino acids: CASSNPQGAYEQYF. The CDR3 DNA sequence: TGTGCCAGCAGCAACCCCCAGGGAGCCTACGAGCAGTACTTC.

This chain joins TRBV4-2 and TRBJ1-2; D may be TRBD1 (6 bases). Trimming left V 9 bases short and J 6 bases short, with 14 bases between. The CDR3 extends over 12 amino acids. Germline lookup yields CDR1 LGHNA and CDR2 YNFKEQ. This CDR3 reads CASRPAGDGYTF. The CDR3 DNA reads TGTGCCAGTCGCCCGGCAGGGGATGGCTACACCTTC.

This clone was found once. This sequence joins TRBV7-8 and TRBJ2-7; TRBD2 matches at 8 bases. In germline, CDR1 is SGHVS, CDR2 FQNEAQ. With V trimmed by 5 bases and J by 12 bases, 12 bases remained unmatched. There are 13 residues in the CDR3. CDR3 in DNA: TGTGCCAGCAGCGCACCAACAGCGGGAGATCGGTACTTC. Protein sequence: CASSAPTAGDRYF.

This clone has a count of ten or more. The V and J genes are TRBV15 and TRBJ2-1; 7 bases match TRBD2. In germline, CDR1 is LNHNV, CDR2 YYDKDF (reference sequence). The length of the CDR3 is 14 residues. V was clipped by 3 bases and J by 5 bases; unmatched bases: 4. The chain's CDR3 is CATSRGRGDNEQFF. CDR3 nucleotides: TGTGCCACCAGCAGGGGACGGGGGGACAATGAGCAGTTCTTC.

This chain joins TRBV21-1 and TRBJ2-1; no check of the table's D call, TRBD1, against the DNA was made. TRBV21-1 is recorded as a pseudogene. The CDR3 is 13 amino acids. The CDR3 DNA reads TGTGCCAGCAGCAAAGTCATGGCAAATGAGCAGTTCTTC. Its translation is CASSKVMANEQFF.

The chain carries TRBV4-3 and TRBJ1-5; no clear D gene. This CDR3 is built from 16 residues. CDR1 and CDR2 from the germline V gene are LGHNA and YSLEER. The V end lost 0 bases, the J end lost 4 bases, and 13 bases lay between the germline ends. CDR3 coding DNA: TGCGCCAGCAGCCAAGATTTCTCGGTACGGAATCAGCCCCAGCATTTT. It is translated as CASSQDFSVRNQPQHF.

The genes are TRBV27 and TRBJ2-1, with D unclear. Germline V gene lookup returns CDR1 MNHEY and CDR2 SMNVEV (reference sequence). V dropped 7 bases and J dropped 9 bases, with 16 bases sitting between them. The CDR3 is 13 residues long. The CDR3 protein is CASTPHSRLEQFF. Written as DNA, the CDR3 is TGTGCCAGCACCCCCCATAGCAGACTTGAGCAGTTCTTC.

The chain joins TRBV10-1 to TRBJ2-1, with 9 bases matching TRBD2. The V gene end was trimmed by 0 bases and the J gene end by 4 bases; junction bases not matched to a gene: 7. This CDR3 comprises 17 residues. Per the germline V gene, CDR1 is WNHNN and CDR2 is SYGVQD (reference sequence). The CDR3 region is CASSESLAGQSYNEQFF. Written as DNA, the CDR3 is TGCGCCAGCAGTGAGTCCCTAGCGGGGCAGAGTTACAATGAGCAGTTCTTC.

The chain couples TRBV2 to TRBJ1-1; TRBD1 aligns across 7 bases. The CDR3 spans 13 residues. Germline CDR1 is SNHLY and CDR2 is FYNNEI. V lost 6 bases to trimming and J lost 0 bases; unmatched junction nucleotides: 1. CDR3: CASRGTVNTEAFF. The CDR3 DNA reads as TGTGCCAGCAGAGGGACAGTGAACACTGAAGCTTTCTTT.

The gene calls are TRBV11-2 and TRBJ2-7; no firm D call. Trimming left V 5 bases short and J 2 bases short, with 13 bases between. The CDR3 spans 14 residues. Germline V gives CDR1 SGHAT, CDR2 FQNNGV. CDR3 sequence reads: CASSTDGPTYEQYF. In nucleotides, the CDR3 is TGTGCCAGCAGCACCGACGGACCAACCTACGAGCAGTACTTC.

The chain carries TRBV19 and TRBJ2-7; either TRBD1 or TRBD2 may supply D (6 bases each). V was pared by 7 bases and J by 1 base, with 14 bases between. The V gene's germline CDR1 is LNHDA and CDR2 SQIVND (reference sequence). The CDR3 loop spans 14 amino acids. The CDR3 nucleotides read TGTGCCAGTACGCTGGGGGCGGGATCCTACGAGCAGTACTTC. It yields the protein CASTLGAGSYEQYF.

The chain combines TRBV27 with TRBJ1-4, with a possible D match to TRBD1 (6 bases). Trimming pared 5 bases from V and 0 bases from J, leaving 16 bases between. CDR3 length: 17 amino acids. Germline V gene lookup returns CDR1 MNHEY and CDR2 SMNVEV (reference sequence). CDR3 in DNA: TGTGCCAGCAGTCCGAGGGGGTCAGGGCCAACTAATGAAAAACTGTTTTTT. It yields the protein CASSPRGSGPTNEKLFF.

The chain couples TRBV10-2 to TRBJ2-7; D ambiguous. The CDR3 contains 12 residues. V lost 6 bases and J 2 bases, leaving 8 bases between the germline ends. Germline assignment: CDR1 WSHSY and CDR2 SAAADI. The CDR3: CASRSDTYEQYF. CDR3 coding DNA: TGCGCCAGCAGATCCGACACCTACGAGCAGTACTTC.

The chain recombines TRBV6-5 with TRBJ2-2, with D perhaps matching TRBD1 (5 bases). The CDR3 is made up of 15 amino acids. Germline CDR1 is MNHEY and CDR2 is SVGAGI. With 2 bases removed from V and 1 base from J, the gap between germline ends came to 8 bases. The CDR3 loop reads CASSYLGQNTGELFF. The CDR3 coding sequence is TGTGCCAGCAGTTACCTCGGACAGAACACCGGGGAGCTGTTTTTT.

The chain uses TRBV29-1 and TRBJ2-7; D may match TRBD1 or TRBD2 (5 bases each). Trimming stripped 0 bases from V and 4 bases from J, with 13 bases between. Per germline, CDR1 SQVTM and CDR2 ANQGSEA. The CDR3 length is 14 residues. CDR3 bases: TGCAGCGTTGAAGATCCGGGGCTGGGTTACGAGCAGTACTTC. It yields the protein CSVEDPGLGYEQYF.

The V call is TRBV7-9, the J call TRBJ2-1; 8 bases line up with TRBD2. V was clipped by 5 bases and J by 7 bases; unmatched bases: 13. This CDR3 has 16 amino acids. CDR1 SEHNR and CDR2 FQNEAQ come from the germline V gene (reference sequence). CDR3 protein: CASSPRVAGSLNEQFF. CDR3 bases: TGTGCCAGCAGCCCCCGGGTAGCGGGAAGTCTGAATGAGCAGTTCTTC. The full variable domain, with the rest looked up from reference TRBV7-9 and TRBJ2-1, is DTGVSQNPRHKITKRGQNVTFRCDPISEHNRLYWYRQTLGQGPEFLTYFQNEAQLEKSRLLSDRFSAERPKGSFSTLEIQRTEQGDSAMYLCASSPRVAGSLNEQFFGPGTRLTVL.

The genes are TRBV2 and TRBJ2-1; 7 bases align to TRBD2. Germline CDR1 reads SNHLY; CDR2 reads FYNNEI. Unmatched junction bases numbered 10, after V lost 0 bases and J lost 5 bases. The CDR3 sequence is 17 residues long. The DNA of the CDR3 is TGTGCCAGCAGTGAAGCGCTTGAGCGGGAAATTAACAATGAGCAGTTCTTC. Its translation is CASSEALEREINNEQFF.

V usage is TRBV27 and J usage is TRBJ2-7; no definite D call. The CDR3 length is 16 residues. V was pared by 4 bases and J by 0 bases, with 16 bases between. Germline V gives CDR1 MNHEY, CDR2 SMNVEV (reference sequence). CDR3 protein: CASSSDLSRSSYEQYF. In DNA form, the CDR3 reads TGTGCCAGCAGTTCAGACCTTAGCAGGAGCTCCTACGAGCAGTACTTC.